These 28 T cell receptor beta chains came from one sample sequenced in a study of cytomegalovirus exposure and HLA in healthy donors. This PCR relied on a set of 60 Vbeta primers and 13 Jbeta primers. TCRdb keeps only in-frame clones here, not all; method: immunoSEQ multiplex PCR. The table has some 130,000 clones, about four fifths seen once. Sequencing was carried out using PBMCs. The receptors derive from a male donor in good health and CMV-seropositive.

Only one count was recorded for this clone. The rearrangement links TRBV19 to TRBJ1-1; D is unclear. This CDR3 has 14 residues. Trimming stripped 5 bases from V and 4 bases from J, with 14 bases between. Germline V gives CDR1 LNHDA, CDR2 SQIVND (reference sequence). CDR3 sequence: CASSPAGVGTEAFF. CDR3 nucleotides: TGTGCCAGTAGTCCCGCGGGTGTGGGCACTGAAGCTTTCTTT. Drawing the rest from reference TRBV19 and TRBJ1-1, the complete variable domain is DGGITQSPKYLFRKEGQNVTLSCEQNLNHDAMYWYRQDPGQGLRLIYYSQIVNDFQKGDIAEGYSVSREKKESFPLTVTSAQKNPTAFYLCASSPAGVGTEAFFGQGTRLTVV.

The rearrangement uses TRBV18 and TRBJ2-1; TRBD2 matches 11 bases. The V gene's germline CDR1 is KGHSH and CDR2 LQKENI. The CDR3 length is 18 residues. V gave up 2 bases and J gave up 6 bases; unmatched junction bases: 12. CDR3 DNA sequence: TGTGCCAGCTCACCAACCGGGACTAGCGGAGCCAGGGCCAATGAGCAGTTCTTC. Translated, it gives CASSPTGTSGARANEQFF.

The chain has TRBV18 and TRBJ2-1, with D unclear. Trimming shortened V by 4 bases and J by 7 bases, and 8 bases separated the two germline ends. This CDR3 spans 12 amino acids. CDR1 and CDR2 (germline): KGHSH, LQKENI. CDR3 DNA sequence: TGTGCCAGCTCACGGCCACCGAATGAGCAGTTCTTC. This codes for CASSRPPNEQFF.

The chain joins TRBV4-3 to TRBJ2-7; 9 nucleotides align to TRBD1. CDR3 length equals 14 residues. The V segment lost 1 base and the J segment 6 bases; nucleotides outside the gene matches: 4. The germline V gene has CDR1 LGHNA and CDR2 YSLEER. CDR3 coding DNA: TGCGCCAGCAGCCAAGGACAGGGGGAACGCGAGCAGTACTTC. Translating it yields CASSQGQGEREQYF.

V gene TRBV27 combines with J gene TRBJ2-3; 10 bases are a match to TRBD2. CDR3 length: 21 amino acids. Germline trimming cut 4 bases from V and 6 bases from J; bases unmatched to any gene: 25. Germline V lookup: CDR1 MNHEY, CDR2 SMNVEV (reference sequence). CDR3 sequence reads: CASSSSPSPGLAVPGRDTQYF. The CDR3 nucleotides are TGTGCCAGCAGTTCTAGCCCATCTCCTGGACTAGCGGTTCCTGGTCGGGATACGCAGTATTTT.

This clone was counted a few times. This chain joins TRBV10-3 and TRBJ2-5; D might be TRBD1 (6 bases). The CDR3 is 17 residues long. V lost 2 bases, J lost 5 bases, and 21 bases lay in between. Germline V lookup: CDR1 ENHRY, CDR2 SYGVKD. The DNA for the CDR3 is TGTGCCATCAGTGAGGGTAAACGGACAAGTAGGGGGGAGACCCAGTACTTC. Its translation is CAISEGKRTSRGETQYF.

This chain connects TRBV10-3 to TRBJ1-5; the match to TRBD1 covers 9 bases. CDR3 length: 15 residues. From germline, CDR1 is ENHRY and CDR2 SYGVKD. With V trimmed by 4 bases and J by 7 bases, 8 bases remained unmatched. For the CDR3, the DNA is TGTGCCATCAGTGTAACCGGGACAGGGACCCAGCCCCAGCATTTT. This encodes CAISVTGTGTQPQHF.

The chain recombines TRBV15 with TRBJ2-2, with a possible D match to TRBD1 (6 bases). CDR3 length: 17 amino acids. Germline V gene sequence: CDR1 LNHNV, CDR2 YYDKDF (reference sequence). V was pared by 2 bases and J by 8 bases, with 21 bases between. The CDR3 here is CATSRPTETGVLGELFF. For the CDR3, the DNA is TGTGCCACCAGCAGACCAACCGAGACAGGAGTTCTTGGGGAGCTGTTTTTT.

The chain has TRBV7-3 and TRBJ2-2, with a tentative D call TRBD2 (5 bases). The CDR3 consists of 13 residues. Germline CDR1 is SGHTA and CDR2 is FQGTGA. V was shortened by 6 bases and J by 5 bases, with 10 bases between the two germline ends. Written as DNA, the CDR3 is TGTGCCAGCAGGTCAGCGGCTACCGGGGAGCTGTTTTTT. It translates to CASRSAATGELFF.

This chain uses TRBV2 with TRBJ2-5, with TRBD2 matching over 11 bases. The DNA matches TRBJ2-7 better at its end, which makes the J call doubtful. The CDR3 runs to 16 residues. Germline CDR1 is SNHLY and CDR2 is FYNNEI. DNA of the CDR3: TGTGCCAGCAGTGAAGGAACTAGCGGGGGATTCTACGAGCAGTACTTC. Residues: CASSEGTSGGFYEQYF.

V and J are TRBV29-1 and TRBJ2-3, with D possibly TRBD2 on 6 matching bases. Trimming removed 6 bases at V and 2 bases at J, with 9 bases between. This CDR3 spans 12 amino acids. The germline V gene has CDR1 SQVTM and CDR2 ANQGSEA. The CDR3 loop reads CSVSSDTDTQYF. For the CDR3, the DNA is TGCAGCGTCTCTAGCGACACAGATACGCAGTATTTT.

The V call is TRBV28, the J call TRBJ2-1; 12 bases align to TRBD2. Germline-derived CDR1 and CDR2 are MDHEN and SYDVKM. V dropped 4 bases and J dropped 6; count of bases not matched to a gene: 4. The CDR3 sequence is 15 residues long. The CDR3 reads CASSSSSGRANEQFF. As DNA, the CDR3 is TGTGCCAGCAGTTCTTCTAGCGGGAGGGCCAATGAGCAGTTCTTC.

The V call is TRBV11-1, the J call TRBJ2-2, with 9 bases matching TRBD1. Losses at the gene ends were 6 bases for V and 7 bases for J; bases not matched to a gene: 6. CDR1 SGHAT and CDR2 FQDESV come from the germline V gene (reference sequence). The CDR3 consists of 14 residues. CDR3 sequence reads: CASRTGGYDGELFF. CDR3 nucleotide sequence: TGTGCCAGCAGGACAGGGGGGTATGACGGGGAGCTGTTTTTT.

The chain combines TRBV9 with TRBJ2-4; 9 bases fit TRBD2. Germline CDR1 is SGDLS and CDR2 is YYNGEE. After removal of 0 bases from V and 2 bases from J, the junction contained 9 bases not matched to a gene. This CDR3 is 18 amino acids long. CDR3 in amino acids: CASSVGGMAGGPKNIQYF. Here the CDR3 DNA reads TGTGCCAGCAGCGTAGGGGGTATGGCGGGAGGGCCCAAAAACATTCAGTACTTC.

This rearrangement joins TRBV10-3 to TRBJ1-5; possibly TRBD1 for D (5 bases). The CDR3 consists of 16 residues. V gave up 2 bases and J gave up 4 bases, with 15 bases separating them. Germline CDR1 ENHRY, CDR2 SYGVKD. CDR3 residues: CAISEGRGERNQPQHF. In DNA, the CDR3 is TGTGCCATCAGTGAGGGGCGGGGGGAAAGGAATCAGCCCCAGCATTTT.

A note on this clone: One junction end does not reproduce the germline sequence, and a read error may be involved. The chain is built from TRBV7-7 and TRBJ2-3; 11 nucleotides line up with TRBD2. There are 16 residues in the CDR3. CDR1 SSHAT and CDR2 FNYEAQ come from the germline V gene (reference sequence). The CDR3 DNA reads TGTGCTAGCAGCTTAGGACTAGCGGGTAGCACAGATACGCAGTATTTT. Translating it yields CASSLGLAGSTDTQYF.

This clone came up once. J is TRBJ2-1 and V is TRBV7-3, with D maybe TRBD2 (6 bases). Germline-derived CDR1 and CDR2 are SGHTA and FQGTGA. This CDR3 region has 15 residues. The germline V and J ends were trimmed by 1 base and 6 bases, with 13 bases remaining between them. The CDR3 sequence is CASSLNPGGVNEQFF. The DNA of the CDR3 is TGTGCCAGCAGCTTAAACCCCGGAGGGGTCAATGAGCAGTTCTTC. Using reference TRBV7-3 and TRBJ2-1 for the parts outside the CDR3, the full variable domain is GAGVSQTPSNKVTEKGKYVELRCDPISGHTALYWYRQSLGQGPEFLIYFQGTGAADDSGLPNDRFFAVRPEGSVSTLKIQRTERGDSAVYLCASSLNPGGVNEQFFGPGTRLTVL.

The table lists this clone with a few counts. The CDR3 DNA reads TGTGCCAGTAAGCTAGCGGGAGGCTACAATGAGCAGTTCTTC. It encodes CASKLAGGYNEQFF. The chain couples TRBV27 to TRBJ2-1; 11 bases agree with TRBD2. CDR3 size: 14 residues. From germline, CDR1 is MNHEY and CDR2 SMNVEV (reference sequence). J lost 3 bases, V lost 9 bases, and 4 bases had no gene match.

As regards this clone: The conserved phenylalanine or tryptophan is not found at the CDR3 terminus, so this likely reflects a read error. The rearrangement joins TRBV6-5 to TRBJ1-6, with TRBD1 matching 9 bases. The CDR3 totals 13 residues. Germline lookup yields CDR1 MNHEY and CDR2 SVGAGI. V shed 5 bases, J shed 7 bases, and the junction held 0 bases outside the gene matches. The CDR3 nucleotides are TGTGCCAGCAGTGGGACAGGGAATTCACCCCTCCACCTT. Protein: CASSGTGNSPLHL.

This rearrangement joins TRBV11-1 to TRBJ1-1, with 8 bases matching TRBD1. Germline V gene sequence: CDR1 SGHAT, CDR2 FQDESV (reference sequence). This CDR3 has 11 residues. After removal of 3 bases from V and 10 bases from J, the junction contained 1 base not matched to a gene. The DNA for the CDR3 is TGTGCCAGCAGCTTGGACAGGGCAGCTTTCTTT. It translates to CASSLDRAAFF.

The chain uses TRBV4-1 and TRBJ1-2; D may be TRBD1 (6 bases). The CDR3 length is 14 residues. Between the trimmed V and J ends, which lost 8 bases and 6 bases, there was a span of 19 bases. Germline V lookup: CDR1 MGHRA, CDR2 YSYEKL. CDR3 coding DNA: TGCGCCAGCGCCGGGGTTGGACAGTCCCATGGCTACACCTTC. Translation: CASAGVGQSHGYTF.

The chain carries TRBV5-4 and TRBJ1-3, with D possibly TRBD1 on 6 matching bases. CDR3 size: 16 residues. V shed 4 bases and J shed 3 bases, with 17 bases lying between them. The germline gives CDR1 SGHNT, CDR2 YYREEE (reference sequence). CDR3 bases: TGTGCCAGCAGCCAGAAGACTAACAGGGTTGGAAACACCATATATTTT. It codes for CASSQKTNRVGNTIYF. Full variable domain (outside the CDR3, taken from reference TRBV5-4 and TRBJ1-3): ETGVTQSPTHLIKTRGQQVTLRCSSQSGHNTVSWYQQALGQGPQFIFQYYREEENGRGNFPPRFSGLQFPNYSSELNVNALELDDSALYLCASSQKTNRVGNTIYFGEGSWLTVV.

The chain recombines TRBV30 with TRBJ1-4; D remains ambiguous. The CDR3 has 13 residues. Germline values: CDR1 GTSNPN, CDR2 SVGIG (reference sequence). Trimming pared 4 bases from V and 1 base from J, leaving 7 bases between. CDR3 amino acids: CAWTWQTNEKLFF. The CDR3 nucleotides are TGTGCCTGGACGTGGCAAACTAATGAAAAACTGTTTTTT.

V and J are TRBV19 and TRBJ2-4; D is possibly TRBD2 (5 bases). Trimming took 7 bases from V and 4 from J, leaving 11 bases between them. Germline V gene data show CDR1 as LNHDA and CDR2 as SQIVND (reference sequence). This CDR3 is built from 13 residues. CDR3 sequence (DNA): TGTGCCAGTACCCCATGGGAGAAAAACATTCAGTACTTC. Amino acid sequence: CASTPWEKNIQYF.

CDR3 loop: CASSLWAKMKADTQYF. CDR3 nucleotide sequence: TGTGCCAGCAGTTTGTGGGCCAAGATGAAGGCAGATACGCAGTATTTT. The rearrangement uses TRBV27 and TRBJ2-3, with D unclear. Germline lookup yields CDR1 MNHEY and CDR2 SMNVEV (reference sequence). Between the trimmed V and J ends, which lost 3 bases and 4 bases, there was a span of 17 bases. The length of the CDR3 is 16 residues.

This clone was counted only a few times. The chain couples TRBV28 to TRBJ2-5, with D maybe TRBD1 (5 bases). V was shortened by 3 bases and J by 4 bases, with 9 bases between the two germline ends. The CDR3 has 13 residues. Germline V gene sequence: CDR1 MDHEN, CDR2 SYDVKM. CDR3 amino acids: CASSFEQGETQYF. For the CDR3, the DNA is TGTGCCAGCAGTTTTGAGCAGGGAGAGACCCAGTACTTC. The whole variable domain, remainder taken from reference TRBV28 and TRBJ2-5, is DVKVTQSSRYLVKRTGEKVFLECVQDMDHENMFWYRQDPGLGLRLIYFSYDVKMKEKGDIPEGYSVSREKKERFSLILESASTNQTSMYLCASSFEQGETQYFGPGTRLLVL.

CDR3 protein: CASSPGAGTNSYEQYF. CDR3 DNA sequence: TGTGCCAGCAGCCCTGGGGCCGGGACAAATTCCTACGAGCAGTACTTC. V is TRBV9 and J is TRBJ2-5; tentatively, D is TRBD1 (6 bases). The tail of the sequence fits TRBJ2-7 better, so the J call may be wrong. This CDR3 spans 16 amino acids. In germline, CDR1 is SGDLS, CDR2 YYNGEE.

The CDR3 protein is CASSLGDYEQYF. The CDR3 DNA follows: TGTGCCAGCAGCTTGGGAGACTACGAGCAGTACTTC. V gene TRBV11-3 combines with J gene TRBJ2-7, with TRBD2 as a possible D gene (5 bases). The CDR3 length is 12 residues. The V gene lost 3 bases and the J gene lost 3 bases, with 6 bases spanning the gap. CDR1 SGHNT and CDR2 YENEEA come from the germline V gene.